This record covers a single TCR beta chain. Its target is not known. Quantitative 5'-RACE with molecular barcodes produced the TCR beta libraries. TCRdb processed the 5' RACE reads anew with MiXCR; each CDR3 protein has one entry. The sample lists about 220,000 distinct CDR3 sequences, roughly 24% occurring once. This specimen comes from a study of CD8 T cells in ankylosing spondylitis. Study-wide points: A TCR beta motif of roughly eight highly homologous variants appeared characteristic of ankylosing spondylitis blood. In the blood and synovial fluid of reactive arthritis, some motif variants had been previously reported. Reportedly, matched ankylosing spondylitis synovial fluid was significantly enriched for disease-linked clones.

Unmatched junction bases numbered 10, after V lost 2 bases and J lost 3 bases. This CDR3 spans 17 amino acids. Germline CDR1 reads SGHTA; CDR2 reads FQGNSA. The sample comprised blood, either unsorted or a sorted T cell fraction (not recorded which). The TCR was taken from a male donor with ankylosing spondylitis or in good health (not recorded which). The rearrangement joins TRBV7-2 to TRBJ2-1, with TRBD2 identical over 7 bases. The CDR3 region has the DNA TGTGCCAGCAGCTTAAGGGGAGGCGGGAGTTTCTACAATGAGCAGTTCTTC. It translates to CASSLRGGGSFYNEQFF.